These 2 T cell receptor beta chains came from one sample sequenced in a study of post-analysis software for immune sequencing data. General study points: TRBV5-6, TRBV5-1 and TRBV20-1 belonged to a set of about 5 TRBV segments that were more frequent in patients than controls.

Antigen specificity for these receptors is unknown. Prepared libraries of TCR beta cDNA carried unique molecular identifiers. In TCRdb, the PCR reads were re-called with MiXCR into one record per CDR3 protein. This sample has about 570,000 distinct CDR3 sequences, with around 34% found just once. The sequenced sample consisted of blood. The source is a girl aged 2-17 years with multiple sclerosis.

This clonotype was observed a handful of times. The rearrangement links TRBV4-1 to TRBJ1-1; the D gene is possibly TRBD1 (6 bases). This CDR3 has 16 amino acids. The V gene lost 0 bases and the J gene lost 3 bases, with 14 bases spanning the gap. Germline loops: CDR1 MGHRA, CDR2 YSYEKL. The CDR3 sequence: CASSQEGGRLDTEAFF. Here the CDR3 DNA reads TGCGCCAGCAGCCAAGAGGGGGGGCGTCTTGACACTGAAGCTTTCTTT.

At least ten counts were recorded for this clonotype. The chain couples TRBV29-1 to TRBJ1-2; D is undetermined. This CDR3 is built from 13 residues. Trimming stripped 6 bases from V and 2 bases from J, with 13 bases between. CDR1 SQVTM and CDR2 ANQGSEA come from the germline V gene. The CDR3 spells CSVRGRLNYGYTF. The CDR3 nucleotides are TGCAGCGTCCGAGGGAGGTTAAACTATGGCTACACCTTC.